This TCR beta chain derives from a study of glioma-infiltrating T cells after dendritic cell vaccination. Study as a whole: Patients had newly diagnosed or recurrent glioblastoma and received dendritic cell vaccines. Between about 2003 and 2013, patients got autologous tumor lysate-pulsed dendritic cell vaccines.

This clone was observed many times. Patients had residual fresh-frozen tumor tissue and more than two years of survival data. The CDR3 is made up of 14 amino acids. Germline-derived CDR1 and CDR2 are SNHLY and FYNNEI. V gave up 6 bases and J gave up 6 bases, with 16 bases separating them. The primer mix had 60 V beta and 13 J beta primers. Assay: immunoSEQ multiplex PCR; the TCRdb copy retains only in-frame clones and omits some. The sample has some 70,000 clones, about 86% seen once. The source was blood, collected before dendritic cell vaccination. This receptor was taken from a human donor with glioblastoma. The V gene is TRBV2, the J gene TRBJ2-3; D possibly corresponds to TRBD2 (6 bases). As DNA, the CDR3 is TGTGCCAGCAGGGCCCGGATCCTAGCGGATACGCAGTATTTT. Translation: CASRARILADTQYF.